Sequencing of this T cell receptor beta chain was carried out in a study of shared clonotypes between healthy human individuals. Study-wide findings and caveats: For sorted subsets, rarefaction showed incomplete sequencing despite large depth.

Measured with immunoSEQ multiplex PCR; TCRdb has only the in-frame clones, and not every one. The sample has 1.4 million to 1.5 million clones; 96% are singletons. Trimming removed 0 bases at V and 1 base at J, with 6 bases between. The CDR3 sequence is 13 residues long. Germline CDR1 reads SQVTM; CDR2 reads ANQGSEA. With regard to this clone: Its target is unknown.

V and J are TRBV29-1 and TRBJ1-1, with D tentatively TRBD1 (5 bases). Source material: naive CD4+ T cells sorted from blood. This sample's subset: CD45RA+ positively selected. This TCR was sampled from a man aged 30-40 years in good health. CDR3 nucleotides: TGCAGCGTTGAAGAGGGACGGAACACTGAAGCTTTCTTT. This translates into CSVEEGRNTEAFF.